The subject of this entry is one T cell receptor (beta chain). Libraries were prepared by immunoSEQ multiplex PCR; TCRdb keeps only in-frame clonotypes and omits some of them. The profile shows tens of thousands of clones, more than 85% of them singletons. The CDR3 runs to 13 residues. Germline-derived CDR1 and CDR2 are MRHNA and SNTAGT. Trimming took 2 bases from V and 5 from J; bases not matched to a gene: 0. This sample was included in a study of control samples from healthy donors and cancer patients. V usage is TRBV6-4 and J usage is TRBJ2-1; TRBD1 matches at 7 bases. The sequenced sample consisted of blood. The sequence was obtained from a woman in her forties or fifties in good health. CDR3 residues: CASSDRGHNEQFF. CDR3 in DNA: TGTGCCAGCAGTGACAGGGGGCACAATGAGCAGTTCTTC.